A selection of T cell receptor beta chains follows, all from one sample in a study of Ad26.COV2.S vaccination and SARS-CoV-2 variants. Profiled with immunoSEQ multiplex PCR; TCRdb holds only in-frame clones, not every one. The sample carries over 110,000 clones, roughly 88% recorded once. The sequences come from peripheral blood, collected after recovery from COVID-19. The receptors stem from a human donor who had recovered from COVID-19. CDR3s include the opening cysteine and the closing phenylalanine or tryptophan. A D gene is named only where the DNA matches it firmly. Clone size is given for some rows only: seen once, a few or many times, or a class if the clone is expanded.

CDR3nt	CDR3aa	j_gene	v_gene	d_gene	abundance
TGTGCCAGTAGTATAGGGAGGGAGACTGAAGCTTTCTTT	CASSIGRETEAFF	TRBJ1-1	TRBV19	NA	NA
TGTGCCTGGAGTCGGACAGGGAATAACTATGGCTACACCTTC	CAWSRTGNNYGYTF	TRBJ1-2	TRBV30	TRBD1	NA
TGTGCCAGCAGCTTAGTCCCGGGGACCTACGAGCAGTACTTC	CASSLVPGTYEQYF	TRBJ2-7	TRBV7-2	NA	once
TGTGCCAGCAGCCAAGACTTGCAGGGAGAGTTCACAGATACGCAGTATTTT	CASSQDLQGEFTDTQYF	TRBJ2-3	TRBV3-1/TRBV3-2	NA	NA
TGTGCCAGCAGCCTACAGGGGAATCAGCCCCAGCATTTT	CASSLQGNQPQHF	TRBJ1-5	TRBV12-3/TRBV12-4	TRBD1	NA
TGTGCCAGCAGCCAAGGCCGGGACGGACGTGAGCAGTTCTTC	CASSQGRDGREQFF	TRBJ2-1	TRBV14	NA	NA
TGTGCCAGCAGTTACGACGGAAGCTCTGGAAACACCATATATTTT	CASSYDGSSGNTIYF	TRBJ1-3	TRBV6-6	NA	NA
TGTGCCAGCAGCTCCGGGTGGCCCGGGGAGCTGTTTTTT	CASSSGWPGELFF	TRBJ2-2	TRBV7-9	NA	NA
TGTGCCAGCAGTTTATTTCAGGGGCAAACGAAGCCCCAGCATTTT	CASSLFQGQTKPQHF	TRBJ1-5	TRBV28	NA	once
TGTGCCACGGGGGGGCTGAGGGAGACCCAGTACTTC	CATGGLRETQYF	TRBJ2-5	TRBV28	TRBD2	NA
TGTGCCAGTAGCTGGAGGGCCGAAGCAGGCGAGCAGTACTTC	CASSWRAEAGEQYF	TRBJ2-7	TRBV19	NA	NA
TGTGCCAGTTCTTCGACAGGGGGAGGCTACACCTTC	CASSSTGGGYTF	TRBJ1-2	TRBV6-5	TRBD1	once
TGCGCCAGCAGCCAAGATAGTTGGGGGGATAATTCACCCCTCCACTTT	CASSQDSWGDNSPLHF	TRBJ1-6	TRBV4-3	NA	NA
TGTGCCAGCAGCCCGAGGGGGGCAGGGCCCCAGCCCCAGCATTTT	CASSPRGAGPQPQHF	TRBJ1-5	TRBV7-2	NA	NA
TGTGCCAGCAGCTCCCGGGCTCCTTACTACGAGCAGTACTTC	CASSSRAPYYEQYF	TRBJ2-7	TRBV27	NA	NA
TGTGCCAGCAGCTTGGTAGGGTCGGGGCAGCCCCAGCATTTT	CASSLVGSGQPQHF	TRBJ1-5	TRBV5-8	NA	NA
TGTGCCAGCAGTTCCCCCGGGGAGGGGGTCACCCAGTACTTC	CASSSPGEGVTQYF	TRBJ2-5	TRBV28	NA	NA
TGTGCCACCAGCAGAGATAAGGGGAACACCGGGGAGCTGTTTTTT	CATSRDKGNTGELFF	TRBJ2-2	TRBV15	NA	once
TGCGCCAGCAGCAAGGGACAGGGAACAGATACGCAGTATTTT	CASSKGQGTDTQYF	TRBJ2-3	TRBV5-1	TRBD1	NA
TGTGCCAGCAGTGCAACGGGACAGAATAGCAATCAGCCCCAGCATTTT	CASSATGQNSNQPQHF	TRBJ1-5	TRBV28	TRBD1	NA
TGCGCCAGCAGCGGGGGGCAGGCAGATACGCAGTATTTT	CASSGGQADTQYF	TRBJ2-3	TRBV5-1	NA	NA
TGCGCCAGCAGCCAAGATTTTCCGGGTGGCAACACCGGGGAGCTGTTTTTT	CASSQDFPGGNTGELFF	TRBJ2-2	TRBV4-3	NA	NA
TGTGCCAGCAGTTTAGGGACAGGAGTTTCGAACACTGAAGCTTTCTTT	CASSLGTGVSNTEAFF	TRBJ1-1	TRBV28	TRBD1	NA
TGTGCCAGCAGCTTAGAGGGGTCCAACACTGAAGCTTTCTTT	CASSLEGSNTEAFF	TRBJ1-1	TRBV7-6	NA	NA
TGTGCCAGCAGCTTTACCGGGACGGAGAACACTGAAGCTTTCTTT	CASSFTGTENTEAFF	TRBJ1-1	TRBV9	NA	NA
TGTGCCAGTAATAAAGGGGTAACTGGGGCCAACGTCCTGACTTTC	CASNKGVTGANVLTF	TRBJ2-6	TRBV19	NA	NA
TGTGCCAGCAGCAGACTAACCGCATCTAGCGCCCTCGACGAGCAGTACTTC	CASSRLTASSALDEQYF	TRBJ2-7	TRBV5-6	NA	NA
TGTGCCAGCAGCCCCGGGACAGGCAACACCGGGGAGCTGTTTTTT	CASSPGTGNTGELFF	TRBJ2-2	TRBV6-5	TRBD1	NA
TGTGCCAGCTCACCTAGGACTACTGACGAGCAGTACTTC	CASSPRTTDEQYF	TRBJ2-7	TRBV18	NA	NA
TGTGCCAGTAAACAGGGGAATGAAAAACTGTTTTTT	CASKQGNEKLFF	TRBJ1-4	TRBV19	TRBD1	NA
TGTGCCAGCACCGACCCCGGGGCTTATAGCAATCAGCCCCAGCATTTT	CASTDPGAYSNQPQHF	TRBJ1-5	TRBV28	NA	NA
TGTGCCAGCCACAGGGTTCTCGGGACTGAGCAGTTCTTC	CASHRVLGTEQFF	TRBJ2-1	TRBV28	NA	NA
TGCGCCAGCAGTGAGATCGGCTCTCCAAACATTCAGTACTTC	CASSEIGSPNIQYF	TRBJ2-4	TRBV10-2	NA	NA
TGTGCCAGCAGCTTCGTTAGCGGGGAATCGCAGTTCTTC	CASSFVSGESQFF	TRBJ2-1	TRBV7-8	TRBD2	NA
TGTGCCAGCAGCCCCACCCCCTTTGGAGGGTGCAATCAGCCCCAGCATTTT	CASSPTPFGGCNQPQHF	TRBJ1-5	TRBV3-1/TRBV3-2	NA	NA
TGTGCCAGCAGCCCACTTCAGGGGGCGAACACTGAAGCTTTCTTT	CASSPLQGANTEAFF	TRBJ1-1	TRBV28	TRBD1	NA
TGTGCCAGCAGCTTAGGAGTCAGCAGGGTCGATCAGCCCCAGCATTTT	CASSLGVSRVDQPQHF	TRBJ1-5	TRBV7-8	NA	NA
TGTGCCAGCAGCCCAATGAATCTAGCGGGGCCATACAATGAGCAGTTCTTC	CASSPMNLAGPYNEQFF	TRBJ2-1	TRBV27	TRBD2	NA
TGTGCCAGCAGCTTAGAGACAGGGGGCGCGGGAGGCTACACCTTC	CASSLETGGAGGYTF	TRBJ1-2	TRBV7-2	TRBD1	NA
TGTGCCAGCTCACTAGACAGGGCGGCTTTCTTT	CASSLDRAAFF	TRBJ1-1	TRBV18	TRBD1	NA
TGTGCCAGCGGATTATCGAATGAGCAGTTCTTC	CASGLSNEQFF	TRBJ2-1	TRBV7-9	NA	NA
TGCAGCGTCCTTATGGGGGGCCAGCCGAACACTGAAGCTTTCTTT	CSVLMGGQPNTEAFF	TRBJ1-1	TRBV29-1	NA	NA
TGTGCCAGCAGCCCGATACCGGGGGCAACAGATACGCAGTATTTT	CASSPIPGATDTQYF	TRBJ2-3	TRBV11-2	NA	NA
TGTGCCAGCAAAGTAGGGGGATCCTACGAGCAGTACTTC	CASKVGGSYEQYF	TRBJ2-7	TRBV5-4	NA	NA
TGTGCCAGCAGCCGGGACAGGGGGTCCCACGAGCAGTACTTC	CASSRDRGSHEQYF	TRBJ2-7	TRBV7-2	TRBD1	NA
TGTGCCAGCAGTTTTGGTGAGCAGTTCTTC	CASSFGEQFF	TRBJ2-1	TRBV28	NA	NA
TGCGCCAGCAGCCTGCGACAGGGACGGAATGGCTACACCTTC	CASSLRQGRNGYTF	TRBJ1-2	TRBV4-3	TRBD1	NA
TGTGCCAGCAGTTATGAGAGAAGGGGGGGAACATCTGAAGCTTTCTTT	CASSYERRGGTSEAFF	TRBJ1-1	TRBV6-2/TRBV6-3	NA	NA
TGTGCCAGCAATGGGGGGGCGGGAGATACCTACGAGCAGTACTTC	CASNGGAGDTYEQYF	TRBJ2-7	TRBV2	NA	NA
TGTGCCAGCAGCCCCATGGGACAGATAAAATACGAGCAGTACTTC	CASSPMGQIKYEQYF	TRBJ2-7	TRBV7-8	TRBD1	NA